This TCR beta chain was identified in a study of shared clonotypes between healthy human individuals. Looking at the study overall: CD4 naive and memory got three plates each, CD8 naive two, CD8 memory one.

Participating donors were healthy, HIV-negative adults free of recent acute infections or vaccinations. V shed 5 bases and J shed 2 bases, with 3 bases lying between them. CDR1 is SGHTA and CDR2 is FQGNSA in the germline V gene. This CDR3 is built from 11 residues. General study points: Larger estimated richness was generally recorded for naive subsets relative to memory subsets.

With regard to this clone: Its target is unknown.

Assay runs were performed at deep level. Assay used: immunoSEQ multiplex PCR; TCRdb lists only in-frame clones, some missing. The sample shows roughly 520,000 clones, approximately 95% of them seen only once. This receptor was obtained from a woman in her 30s in good health. The J gene is TRBJ2-5, the V gene TRBV7-2; D unclear. Input material: naive CD4+ T cells sorted from blood. Subset defined: CD45RA+ positively selected. The CDR3, as DNA: TGTGCCAGCAGCCCACAAGAGACCCAGTACTTC. Its translation is CASSPQETQYF.